This T cell receptor beta chain was retrieved from a study of shared clonotypes between healthy human individuals. Study-wide context: For every donor, three CD4 naive, three CD4 memory, two CD8 naive and one CD8 memory plates were used.

Per sorted-subset replicate PCR, input was about 180 ng DNA, representing about 30,000 T cell genomes. The protocol was immunoSEQ multiplex PCR, while the TCRdb copy is restricted to in-frame clones and leaves out a portion. The sample records about 1 million clones, roughly 75% being singletons. The sequence came from a man between 18 and 35 years old in good health. The sample consisted of memory CD4+ T cells sorted from blood. Subset: CD45RA-negative fraction.

The DNA for the CDR3 is TGTGCCAGCACCCGGGGGGAATCGAATGGCTACACCTTC. Its translation is CASTRGESNGYTF. The rearrangement uses TRBV28 and TRBJ1-2; D might be TRBD1 (5 bases). V lost 7 bases and J lost 6, with 15 bases in between. Germline CDR1 and CDR2: MDHEN and SYDVKM. This CDR3 has 13 residues.